The entry that follows covers one T cell receptor beta chain sequence. Its antigen remains unidentified. These data originate in a study of glioma-infiltrating T cells after dendritic cell vaccination. Study-level background: Three intradermal dendritic cell vaccine injections were given every two weeks.

Primers: 60 V beta forward and 13 J beta reverse. The repertoire was sequenced with immunoSEQ multiplex PCR; TCRdb's copy has only in-frame clones and lacks some. The sample lists some 100,000 clones; more than 70% were seen once. This CDR3 is built from 13 residues. Germline V lookup: CDR1 SNHLY, CDR2 FYNNEI. V dropped 8 bases and J dropped 4; count of bases not matched to a gene: 6. Study-wide findings and caveats: The cohort had few patients with full blood and tumor sets.

PBMC were collected before vaccination, two weeks after the third vaccination, and at progression. The J gene is TRBJ1-1, the V gene TRBV2; the match to TRBD1 covers 8 bases. The TCR comes from a human donor with glioblastoma. The specimen comprised blood, sampled before dendritic cell vaccination. CDR3 in amino acids: CASGGQGGTEAFF. For the CDR3, the DNA is TGTGCCAGCGGTGGACAGGGAGGCACTGAAGCTTTCTTT.